The subject of this entry is one T cell receptor beta chain. There is no known antigen for this receptor. No per-base quality is available; no much larger clone lies one base away. The immunoSEQ Assay, a bias-controlled multiplex PCR, was used to amplify TCRbeta CDR3 regions from genomic DNA. In the original analysis: The number of nucleated cells in each sample was estimated by amplification of reference gene primers within the assay. To quantify the absolute abundance of each unique TCRbeta CDR3 rearrangement, sequence reads were collapsed and filtered. For each sample, productive Simpson clonality was calculated as the square root of Simpson's diversity index across productive rearrangements. In TCRdb, the immuneACCESS table is reduced to in-frame sequences with V and J assigned. These tables do not hold every clone; where another copy was compared, an unresolved V gene accounts for under half, and the others remain unexplained. V and J calls and clone size follow that table, whereas D and trimming were derived from the DNA. The sample table records about 220,000 clones; roughly 80% of these occur just once. The ten largest clones add up to 1.3% of the sample.

The data were obtained in a study of blood T cell repertoires in COVID-19 (dated by TCRdb to the early 2020s). Regarding the research as a whole: The collaborator samples originated in the United States, Italy and Spain and spanned the acute and convalescent phases of COVID-19. The prospective study material was composed of cDNA or gDNA derived from T cells, B-cell-depleted T cells, or PBMCs. Deeply sampled blood TCRbeta repertoires from subjects exposed to, actively infected with, or recovered from COVID-19 were included in the dataset. The repertoires were released in a freely available public database meant as a resource for research on the immune response to SARS-CoV-2. The samples were drawn from two sources: the first 160 participants of the ongoing ImmuneRACE study, and 1,000 to 1,500 subjects contributed by 6 global collaborators. The sample metadata nearly always contained a de-identified subject ID, COVID-19 status, age in years and sex. HLA class I and class II types, where available, came from metadata supplied by the sample provider rather than from assay-based typing. Overall results and qualifications from the work: The quantity of clinical and demographic metadata differed by source and by participant and was supplied without curation.

V is shortened by 2 bases, J by 3 bases, and the region joining them spans 5 bases. The CDR3 covers 12 residues, taking in both the cysteine and the phenylalanine. This entry keeps only the CDR3 DNA: 36 bases, framed from base 1. CDR1 and CDR2 are read off the germline V gene as SGHRS and YFSETQ. Enrolling through a virtual design, the prospective study's participants ranged in age from roughly 18 to 90 years and lived across 24 United States geographic areas. In the prospective study, cohorts were assigned on the basis of participant-reported clinical history obtained from a screening survey and a study questionnaire. In the prospective study, whole blood, serum and a nasopharyngeal or oropharyngeal swab were collected from each participant by mobile phlebotomists. Participants in the prospective study had the option to provide additional blood draws and questionnaires over a roughly two-month period. Blood samples from the prospective study were shipped frozen or at room temperature prior to DNA extraction.

This TCR came from a woman aged 40 to 50 with acute COVID-19. The chain couples TRBV5-1 to TRBJ1-2; the D gene cannot be resolved reliably. The material sequenced was PBMCs or T cells enriched from blood (not recorded which). The CDR3 reads CASSFGDYGYTF. The DNA sequence is TGCGCCAGCAGCTTTGGAGACTATGGCTACACCTTC.